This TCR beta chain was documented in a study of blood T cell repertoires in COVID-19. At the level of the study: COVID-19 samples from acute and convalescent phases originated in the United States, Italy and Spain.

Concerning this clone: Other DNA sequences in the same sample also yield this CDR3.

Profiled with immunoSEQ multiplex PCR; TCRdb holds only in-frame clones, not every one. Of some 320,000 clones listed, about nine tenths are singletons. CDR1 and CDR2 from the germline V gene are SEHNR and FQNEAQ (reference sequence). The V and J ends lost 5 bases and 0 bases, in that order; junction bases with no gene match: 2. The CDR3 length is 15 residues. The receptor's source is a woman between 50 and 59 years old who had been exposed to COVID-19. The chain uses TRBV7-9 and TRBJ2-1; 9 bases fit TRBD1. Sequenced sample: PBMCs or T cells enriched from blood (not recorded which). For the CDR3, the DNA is TGTGCCAGCAGCCCGGGACAGGGCTCCTACAATGAGCAGTTCTTC. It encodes CASSPGQGSYNEQFF.